The clone carrying this T cell receptor (beta chain) was seen only a few times. Its antigen remains unknown. At the DNA level, this CDR3 is encoded by other sequences in the same sample as well. The CDR3 sequence is 12 residues long. The germline gives CDR1 SGHAT, CDR2 FQNNGV. Trimming left V 3 bases short and J 0 bases short, with 3 bases between. Method: immunoSEQ multiplex PCR; TCRdb's copy keeps in-frame clones and lacks some. Counted here are more than 50,000 clones, about 94% occurring once; the ten biggest clones make up around a fifth. These data belong to a study of OX40 agonist ivuxolimab in advanced cancers. Whole-study results and caveats: CD4+ and CD8+ T cells in blood underwent clonal expansion by week 6 at 0.1 to 3.0 mg/kg.

J is TRBJ2-7 and V is TRBV11-2; D gene ambiguous. The sequence derives from an adult with an advanced solid tumor such as melanoma, head and neck, liver or kidney cancer. Sample: CD4+ or CD8+ T cells sorted from blood, taken in a trial of the OX40 agonist ivuxolimab. CDR3 nucleotide sequence: TGTGCCAGCAGCTTGGGCTCCTACGAGCAGTACTTC. Protein product: CASSLGSYEQYF.